This TCR beta chain was recorded in a study of graft-versus-host responses after intestinal transplantation. Study-wide points: The authors found GvH clones in recipient marrow, some appearing first in ileum or blood. Early post-transplant HvG declines were associated with peak circulating GvH clone levels.

The V gene's germline CDR1 is KGHSH and CDR2 LQKENI. This CDR3 is 18 amino acids long. V lost 6 bases to trimming and J lost 0 bases; unmatched junction nucleotides: 10. Profiling relied on immunoSEQ multiplex PCR, and the TCRdb table lists in-frame clones only, not all of them. The sample yields tens of thousands of clones, approximately 84% seen once. As regards this clone: Its antigen is as yet unknown.

The sequence was collected from a human donor who was the organ donor for an intestinal transplant. The V and J genes are TRBV18 and TRBJ1-5; 11 nucleotides line up with TRBD1. The sequenced sample was unstimulated CD4+ T cells sorted from spleen or lymph node cells, obtained before transplant. CDR3 sequence (DNA): TGTGCCAGCTCGGAGGGGACAGGGGGACGGGATAGCAATCAGCCCCAGCATTTT. Translation gives CASSEGTGGRDSNQPQHF.